Reported below is one T cell receptor beta chain. Its antigen is undetermined. The source of the sample is a study of monozygotic twins with inflammatory bowel disease. Study-wide results and limits: In these data, no single strong IBD-associated signal or clonotype received support. Since immunosuppressive treatments differed, patient repertoires may have gained added variability. Inverse Simpson values showed less TCRbeta diversity in IBD patients than in their healthy co-twins.

The germline CDR1 and CDR2 sequences are SGHTA and FQGNSA. The length of the CDR3 is 17 residues. Eight cDNA synthesis reactions were run for every sample. One entry per CDR3 protein, without DNA, is what TCRdb gives after re-calling the 5' RACE reads. This sample's table reports about 110,000 distinct CDR3 sequences. The chain carries TRBV7-2 and TRBJ2-3; checking the TCRdb D call of TRBD2 is not possible without DNA. The sequencing sample was made of blood. The TCR sequence derives from a human donor with ulcerative colitis or Crohn's disease, or a healthy co-twin of an affected twin (not recorded which). CDR3 region: CASSLVGLAGSTDTQYF. The entire variable domain, with the rest obtained from reference TRBV7-2 and TRBJ2-3, is as follows: GAGVSQSPSNKVTEKGKDVELRCDPISGHTALYWYRQSLGQGLEFLIYFQGNSAPDKSGLPSDRFSAERTGGSVSTLTIQRTQQEDSAVYLCASSLVGLAGSTDTQYFGPGTRLTVL.